This section outlines one TCR beta chain sequence together with its context. This clone's antigen is unknown. No qualities accompany the bases; no much larger clone lies one base away. Receptor libraries were prepared by the immunoSEQ multiplex PCR assay. Rearranged TCR beta chain sequences were amplified using the hsTCRB Kit according to the manufacturer's protocol. An Illumina MiSeq was used to sequence the TCRB libraries. Turning to the authors' computational methods: The kit vendor's proprietary platform handled demultiplexing, trimming and gene mapping. TCRdb mirrors the immuneACCESS table, restricted to in-frame sequences. Some clones are absent from its copies; in checked studies, under half trace to an unresolved V gene, and the reason for the others is unknown. V and J calls and clone size are copied from that table; D and trimming were computed from the DNA. This sample lists roughly 34,000 clones; 80% to 95% were detected once. The ten largest clonotypes hold around 5.1% of the sample.

The data are from a study of a mutant IDH1 vaccine in newly diagnosed glioma (dated by TCRdb to the early 2020s). Context from the whole study: In the chemotherapy-containing groups, vaccination started alongside temozolomide cycles, whereas in patients who had radiotherapy alone it started 4-6 weeks after radiotherapy. Six visits were used for peripheral blood collection: V03 (baseline), V05, V07, V10, V12 and V13. Before enrollment, most patients had been given radiochemotherapy with temozolomide as standard therapy, while the rest had received either radiotherapy alone or temozolomide alone. For exploratory analyses, longitudinal TCRB deep sequencing was carried out in approximately 25 treated patients wherever samples were available. The week-35 safety follow-up was designated visit V12, and the week-47 end of study was designated visit V13. Of the approximately 29 treated patients, 62.5% were male and about 40% were female, and a mean age of 40.4 years was recorded.

Sample time point, as interpreted from the label and publication: week 47, end of study. Every vaccine dose consisted of 300 ug of a 20-mer mutant IDH1 peptide in Montanide, administered subcutaneously together with topical imiquimod. Across visits V03 through V10, patients got a total of eight vaccinations, given in weeks 1, 3, 5, 7, 11, 15, 19 and 23. Newly diagnosed WHO grade 3 or 4 IDH1-mutant astrocytomas showing loss of nuclear ATRX were present in the donors. The samples were drawn from NOA16, a multicentre, single-arm, open-label phase I trial in Germany that tested a mutant IDH1 peptide vaccine in humans for the first time. Genomic DNA for TCRB sequencing was extracted from EDTA blood using the DNeasy Blood and Tissue Kit. V and J lose 2 bases and 8 bases, and a span of 19 bases separates them. Its CDR3 holds 15 amino acids, cysteine through phenylalanine. The entry retains the CDR3 DNA only, 45 bases that are in frame from base 1.

What the authors observed across the whole study: Across multiple MHC alleles, vaccine-induced immune responses were seen in nearly 95% of patients. Availability determined which PBMC samples were chosen for TCRB deep sequencing. According to the authors, sample limitations meant that analyses of patient blood samples could not be reproduced. Pseudoprogression seemed to be unrelated to changes in the top peripheral T cell clonotypes found by TCRB sequencing.

This clonotype was obtained from a woman aged 35 to 49 with glioma. The receptor chain draws on TRBV23-1 and TRBJ2-7; tentative D gene TRBD2, with 5 bases matching. TRBV23-1 is treated as an ORF (open reading frame) with a function not yet certain. Sequenced material: PBMCs, taken from a glioma patient whose treatment included an IDH1 peptide vaccine. The base sequence is TGCGCCAGCAGTCAAGAGGAGGCCGTAGGGATAAAGCAGTACTTC. This translates into CASSQEEAVGIKQYF.